This TCR beta chain was captured in a study of shared clonotypes between healthy human individuals. The naive CD8 population came from CD45RO-negative cells selected for CCR7, without terminally differentiated effector memory CD45RA+ cells. The method was immunoSEQ multiplex PCR; TCRdb's version includes in-frame clones alone and lacks a portion of them. The sample includes about 2 million clones, approximately 94% of them seen just once. The CDR3 loop spans 15 amino acids. V dropped 6 bases and J dropped 4; count of bases not matched to a gene: 10. CDR1 is ENHRY, CDR2 SYGVKD, per germline. The specimen was naive CD8+ T cells sorted from blood. This receptor was identified in a man between 18 and 29 years old in good health. The rearrangement uses TRBV10-3 and TRBJ2-3; 7 nucleotides match TRBD1. CDR3 nucleotides: TGTGCCATCAGCCCGGGACAGAGCTCCTCAGATACGCAGTATTTT. This encodes CAISPGQSSSDTQYF.